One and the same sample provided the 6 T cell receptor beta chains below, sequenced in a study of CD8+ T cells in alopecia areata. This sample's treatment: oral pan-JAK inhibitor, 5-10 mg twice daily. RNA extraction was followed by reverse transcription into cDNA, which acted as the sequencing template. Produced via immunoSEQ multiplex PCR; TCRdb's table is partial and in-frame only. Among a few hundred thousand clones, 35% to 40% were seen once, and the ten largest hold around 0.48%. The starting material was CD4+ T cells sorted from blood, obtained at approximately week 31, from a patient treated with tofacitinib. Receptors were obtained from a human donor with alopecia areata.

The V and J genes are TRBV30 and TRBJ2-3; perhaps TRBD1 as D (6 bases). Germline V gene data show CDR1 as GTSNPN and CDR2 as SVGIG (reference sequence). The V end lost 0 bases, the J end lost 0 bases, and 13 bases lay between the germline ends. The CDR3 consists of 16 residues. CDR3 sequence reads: CAWSVWGRPSTDTQYF. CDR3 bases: TGTGCCTGGAGTGTTTGGGGGCGGCCTAGCACAGATACGCAGTATTTT.

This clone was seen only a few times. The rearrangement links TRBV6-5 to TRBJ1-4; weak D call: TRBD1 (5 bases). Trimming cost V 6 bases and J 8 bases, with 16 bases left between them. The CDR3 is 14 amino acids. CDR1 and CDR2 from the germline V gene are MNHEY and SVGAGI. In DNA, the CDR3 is TGTGCCAGCAGCCGGGGAGGGGTTGGGGAAAAACTGTTTTTT. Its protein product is CASSRGGVGEKLFF.

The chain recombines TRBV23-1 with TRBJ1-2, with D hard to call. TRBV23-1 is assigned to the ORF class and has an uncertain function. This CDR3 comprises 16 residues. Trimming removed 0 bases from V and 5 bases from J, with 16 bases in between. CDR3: CASSQSKNSPSYGYTF. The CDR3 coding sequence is TGCGCCAGCAGTCAATCGAAGAACAGCCCCTCATATGGCTACACCTTC.

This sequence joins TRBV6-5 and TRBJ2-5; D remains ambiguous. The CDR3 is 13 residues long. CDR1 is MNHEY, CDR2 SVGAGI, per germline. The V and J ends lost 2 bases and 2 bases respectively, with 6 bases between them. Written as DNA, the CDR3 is TGTGCCAGCAGTTACCTCAGACAAGAGACCCAGTACTTC. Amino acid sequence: CASSYLRQETQYF.

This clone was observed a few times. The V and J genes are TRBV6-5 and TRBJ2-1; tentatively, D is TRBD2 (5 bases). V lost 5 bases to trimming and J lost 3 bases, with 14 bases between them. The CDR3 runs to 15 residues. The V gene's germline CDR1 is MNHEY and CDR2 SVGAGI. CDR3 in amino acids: CASSPRVEGYNEQFF. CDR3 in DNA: TGTGCCAGCAGTCCCAGAGTTGAGGGCTACAATGAGCAGTTCTTC.

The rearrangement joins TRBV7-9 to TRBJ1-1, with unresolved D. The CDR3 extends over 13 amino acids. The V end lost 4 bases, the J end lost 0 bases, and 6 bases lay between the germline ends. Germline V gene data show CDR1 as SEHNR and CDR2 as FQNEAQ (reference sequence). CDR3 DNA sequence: TGTGCCAGCAGCTCCTCCATGAACACTGAAGCTTTCTTT. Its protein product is CASSSSMNTEAFF.